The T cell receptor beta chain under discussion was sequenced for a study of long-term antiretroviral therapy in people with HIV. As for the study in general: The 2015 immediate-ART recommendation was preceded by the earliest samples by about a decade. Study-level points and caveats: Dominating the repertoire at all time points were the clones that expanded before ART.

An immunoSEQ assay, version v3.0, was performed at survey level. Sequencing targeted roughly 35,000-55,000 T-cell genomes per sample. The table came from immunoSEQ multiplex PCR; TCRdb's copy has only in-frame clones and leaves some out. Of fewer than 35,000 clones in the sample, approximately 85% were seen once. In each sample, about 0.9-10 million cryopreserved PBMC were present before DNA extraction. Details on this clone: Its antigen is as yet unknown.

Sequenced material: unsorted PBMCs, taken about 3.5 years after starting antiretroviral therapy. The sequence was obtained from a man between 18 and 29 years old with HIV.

In DNA, the CDR3 is TGTGCCAGCAGCTCTGGTGTCGGGGGCCTAGGTCCCCAGCATTTT. Translation gives CASSSGVGGLGPQHF. The chain links TRBV5-5 to TRBJ1-5; the D gene is possibly TRBD1 (6 bases). Trimming took 3 bases from V and 10 from J, leaving 20 bases between them. This CDR3 is built from 15 residues. Germline CDR1 SGHKS, CDR2 YYEKEE (reference sequence).